The clone carrying this TCR beta chain was seen a handful of times. The data are from a study of blood T cell repertoires in COVID-19. Profiled with immunoSEQ multiplex PCR; TCRdb holds only in-frame clones, not every one. The sample contains 350,000 to 450,000 clones, approximately 87% of which appear only once. Germline V CDR1 and CDR2: SNHLY, FYNNEI. The CDR3 has 12 amino acids. Trimming removed 7 bases from V and 8 bases from J; junction bases left unmatched: 3. The clonotype was recovered from a woman between 55 and 75 years old with COVID-19, enrolled during active disease. The rearrangement uses TRBV2 and TRBJ1-4; 8 nucleotides match TRBD1. Sequencing was performed on peripheral blood. In DNA, the CDR3 is TGTGCCAGCACCAGGGACAGGGAAAAACTGTTTTTT. Its translation: CASTRDREKLFF. The complete variable domain, with remaining parts taken from reference TRBV2 and TRBJ1-4, reads EPEVTQTPSHQVTQMGQEVILRCVPISNHLYFYWYRQILGQKVEFLVSFYNNEISEKSEIFDDQFSVERPDGSNFTLKIRSTKLEDSAMYFCASTRDREKLFFGSGTQLSVL.